This T cell receptor beta chain derives from a study of T cell responses to AZD1222 COVID-19 vaccine. The repertoire was sequenced with immunoSEQ multiplex PCR; TCRdb's copy has only in-frame clones and lacks some. The data hold 90,000 to 120,000 clones, with around nine tenths observed a single time. The clonotype originates from an adult in good health. Source: peripheral blood, taken on day 0 of AZD1222 vaccination.

The CDR3 sequence is CASSQTWRGASGANVLTF. CDR3 bases: TGTGCCAGCAGCCAGACCTGGCGGGGGGCGTCTGGGGCCAACGTCCTGACTTTC. This chain links TRBV11-3 with TRBJ2-6, with 8 bases aligning to TRBD2. Looked up from germline, CDR1 is SGHNT and CDR2 is YENEEA. This CDR3 is 18 amino acids long. V lost 5 bases and J lost 1; bases outside the gene matches: 10.